The 18 T cell receptor beta chains in this list originate from one sample, sequenced in a study of regulatory T cells in long-lasting Graves disease. Documented time point: newly diagnosed GD, antithyroid drugs for less than 3 months. After RNA was extracted from PBMCs, the TCR library was made from it. For TCR beta, libraries came from iRepertoire HTBI primers and Arm-PCR of CDR3 regions. From the multiplex PCR reads, TCRdb called clonotypes with MiXCR, one entry per CDR3 protein. The sample shows 400,000 to 550,000 distinct CDR3 sequences, under 15% of them seen only once. These same records also appear under a second study, on T cells in Graves' hyperthyroidism and ophthalmopathy.

Material: peripheral blood mononuclear cells (PBMCs), obtained at new diagnosis, from a patient treated with antithyroid drugs. The receptors originated from a woman under 40 with Graves disease.

The chain links TRBV20-1 to TRBJ2-7; 10 positions match TRBD2. Germline trimming cut 6 bases from V and 0 bases from J; bases unmatched to any gene: 5. Looked up from germline, CDR1 is DFQATT and CDR2 is SNEGSKA (reference sequence). This CDR3 contains 14 residues. The CDR3 spells CSAKLAGSSYEQYF. The CDR3 DNA reads as TGCAGTGCCAAACTAGCGGGAAGCTCCTACGAGCAGTACTTC.

This clonotype appeared many times. J is TRBJ1-1 and V is TRBV30, with 7 bases matching TRBD1. V lost 3 bases to trimming and J lost 1 base; unmatched junction nucleotides: 2. The germline gives CDR1 GTSNPN, CDR2 SVGIG (reference sequence). The CDR3 spans 13 residues. CDR3 nucleotide sequence: TGTGCCTGGAGCTGGACAGGGAACACTGAAGCTTTCTTT. It yields the protein CAWSWTGNTEAFF.

To note about this clonotype: A junction boundary mismatches the germline segment, possibly from a read error. The chain joins TRBV11-2 to TRBJ1-3; D ambiguous. Germline V gene data show CDR1 as SGHAT and CDR2 as FQNNGV. This CDR3 region has 16 residues. The DNA for the CDR3 is TGTGCCAGCAGCTTAGTAGGACGGATCTCTGGAAGCACCATATATTTT. The encoded protein is CASSLVGRISGSTIYF.

The chain has TRBV7-2 and TRBJ2-7; D perhaps matches TRBD2 (6 bases). Trimming removed 1 base from V and 4 bases from J, with 14 bases in between. Germline V gives CDR1 SGHTA, CDR2 FQGNSA. This CDR3 comprises 15 residues. The DNA of the CDR3 is TGTGCCAGCAGCTTAGTGGATGGGGGGAGATACGAGCAGTACTTC. It encodes CASSLVDGGRYEQYF.

There are many counts of this clonotype. The chain joins TRBV13 to TRBJ2-1; D perhaps matches TRBD1 (6 bases). V gave up 5 bases and J gave up 10 bases, with 15 bases separating them. The germline V gene encodes CDR1 PRHDT and CDR2 FYEKMQ (reference sequence). There are 13 residues in the CDR3. CDR3 nucleotides: TGTGCCAGCAGCGGTACAGGGAAGAACGAGCAGTTCTTC. Residues: CASSGTGKNEQFF. Full variable domain (rest looked up from reference TRBV13 and TRBJ2-1): AAGVIQSPRHLIKEKRETATLKCYPIPRHDTVYWYQQGPGQDPQFLISFYEKMQSDKGSIPDRFSAQQFSDYHSELNMSSLELGDSALYFCASSGTGKNEQFFGPGTRLTVL.

In its sample, this clonotype was seen many times. The chain couples TRBV18 to TRBJ2-2, with 13 bases fitting TRBD2. Germline loops: CDR1 KGHSH, CDR2 LQKENI. CDR3 length equals 16 residues. V was pared by 0 bases and J by 7 bases, with 2 bases of the junction left unmatched. CDR3 in DNA: TGTGCCAGCTCACCACCGGGACTAGCGGGAAACGGGGAGCTGTTTTTT. Translation gives CASSPPGLAGNGELFF.

This clonotype was observed many times. V gene TRBV5-1 combines with J gene TRBJ2-7, with TRBD1 matching 8 bases. Per germline, CDR1 SGHRS and CDR2 YFSETQ. With V trimmed by 6 bases and J by 5 bases, 13 bases remained unmatched. This CDR3 has 15 residues. In nucleotides, the CDR3 is TGCGCCAGCATGGAAACGGGGACAGGAGGGGACGAGCAGTACTTC. This translates into CASMETGTGGDEQYF.

This clonotype was recorded at least ten times. The chain recombines TRBV30 with TRBJ2-7; weak D call: TRBD2 (6 bases). CDR1 is GTSNPN, CDR2 SVGIG, per germline (reference sequence). V lost 4 bases, J lost 5 bases, and 12 bases lay in between. This CDR3 spans 12 amino acids. The CDR3 DNA is TGTGCCTGGAATGGAGGGACGCACGAGCAGTACTTC. Encoded protein: CAWNGGTHEQYF.

The rearrangement uses TRBV25-1 and TRBJ1-3; tentative D call: TRBD1 (5 bases). Trimming removed 4 bases from V and 0 bases from J, with 10 bases in between. Germline V gene data show CDR1 as MGHDK and CDR2 as SYGVNS. CDR3 size: 15 residues. CDR3 in DNA: TGTGCCAGCAGTGCCGACAGCCTCTCTGGAAACACCATATATTTT. As protein: CASSADSLSGNTIYF.

This clonotype was recorded many times. The chain carries TRBV7-8 and TRBJ2-3, with TRBD2 matching over 7 bases. This CDR3 region has 17 residues. The germline gives CDR1 SGHVS, CDR2 FQNEAQ. V lost 4 bases, J lost 8 bases, and 18 bases stayed unmatched. The CDR3 nucleotides are TGTGCCAGCAGCTCCACAGCGGGGAGCGGGGCCCTGGGTACGCAGTATTTT. Amino acid sequence: CASSSTAGSGALGTQYF.

Only a few counts were recorded for this clonotype. The rearrangement joins TRBV10-3 to TRBJ2-7, with D tentatively TRBD2 (6 bases). Trimming removed 6 bases from V and 0 bases from J, with 12 bases in between. There are 14 residues in the CDR3. From germline, CDR1 is ENHRY and CDR2 SYGVKD. DNA for the CDR3: TGTGCCATCAGGGGGACTTCCAGCTCCTACGAGCAGTACTTC. Protein product: CAIRGTSSSYEQYF.

Points on this clonotype: A much larger clone differs by one base, so this may be a read error. The DNA for the CDR3 is TGTCCCAGCAGTTACTCGAGCACATTTAGCACAGATACGCAGTATTTT. It encodes CPSSYSSTFSTDTQYF. V usage is TRBV6-5 and J usage is TRBJ2-3; D is undetermined. CDR3 length: 16 amino acids. Germline values: CDR1 MNHEY, CDR2 SVGAGI.

This clonotype has just a few counts. The V call is TRBV12-3 or TRBV12-4, the J call TRBJ1-4, with D maybe TRBD1 (6 bases). The CDR3 loop spans 16 amino acids. Trimming took off 6 bases at V and 0 bases at J, with 14 bases between the two ends. In DNA, the CDR3 is TGTGCCAGCAGCTTTCTCGGGGGCGCAACTAATGAAAAACTGTTTTTT. The encoded protein is CASSFLGGATNEKLFF.

There are many counts of this clonotype. The V call is TRBV6-2 or TRBV6-3, the J call TRBJ2-4; possibly TRBD2 for D (5 bases). Trimming left V 2 bases short and J 1 base short, with 12 bases between. CDR3 length equals 16 residues. CDR1 MNHEY and CDR2 SVGEGT come from the germline V gene. CDR3 in DNA: TGTGCCAGCAGTTACGGGCCCCCGGGGGCCAAAAACATTCAGTACTTC. It yields the protein CASSYGPPGAKNIQYF.

This clonotype came up many times. J is TRBJ1-2 and V is TRBV12-5; 7 bases agree with TRBD1. The CDR3 runs to 16 residues. CDR1 LGHNT and CDR2 FRNRAP come from the germline V gene. After removal of 1 base from V and 5 bases from J, the junction contained 10 bases not matched to a gene. CDR3 protein: CASGLEPGQNLYGYTF. CDR3 DNA sequence: TGTGCTAGTGGTTTGGAACCGGGACAGAATCTTTATGGCTACACCTTC.

The chain is built from TRBV20-1 and TRBJ2-3, with 9 bases matching TRBD2. V lost 6 bases to trimming and J lost 2 bases; unmatched junction nucleotides: 9. Germline assignment: CDR1 DFQATT and CDR2 SNEGSKA (reference sequence). CDR3 length: 15 residues. CDR3 sequence (DNA): TGCAGTGCCCCGAGGGTAGCGGGAGACACAGATACGCAGTATTTT. Its translation is CSAPRVAGDTDTQYF.

This clonotype occurred many times. The CDR3 coding sequence is TGTGCCACCCAGGCGGATAGCAATCAGCCCCAGCATTTT. This gives the protein CATQADSNQPQHF. This chain joins TRBV24-1 and TRBJ1-5; D not certain. Trimming took off 9 bases at V and 0 bases at J, with 8 bases between the two ends. Germline V gives CDR1 KGHDR, CDR2 SFDVKD. The CDR3 consists of 13 residues.

The chain joins TRBV19 to TRBJ2-1, with TRBD2 matching over 9 bases. The CDR3 is made up of 12 amino acids. The ends lost 9 bases at V and 12 bases at J; junction bases unmatched: 9. Germline CDR1 is LNHDA and CDR2 is SQIVND (reference sequence). The DNA for the CDR3 is TGTGCCAGCGGGATAGCGGGAGCGGGGCAGTTCTTC. Translating it yields CASGIAGAGQFF.